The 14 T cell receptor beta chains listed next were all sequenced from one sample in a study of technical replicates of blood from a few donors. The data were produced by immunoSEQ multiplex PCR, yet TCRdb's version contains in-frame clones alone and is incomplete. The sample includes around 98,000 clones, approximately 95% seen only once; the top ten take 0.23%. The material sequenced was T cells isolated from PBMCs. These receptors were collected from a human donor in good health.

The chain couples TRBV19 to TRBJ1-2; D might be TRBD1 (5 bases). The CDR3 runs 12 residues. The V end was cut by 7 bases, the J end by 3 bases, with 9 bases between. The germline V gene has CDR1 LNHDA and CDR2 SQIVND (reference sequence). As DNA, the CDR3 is TGTGCCAGTACCTGGGGGGACTATGGCTACACCTTC. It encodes CASTWGDYGYTF. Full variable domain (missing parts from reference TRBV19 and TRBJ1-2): DGGITQSPKYLFRKEGQNVTLSCEQNLNHDAMYWYRQDPGQGLRLIYYSQIVNDFQKGDIAEGYSVSREKKESFPLTVTSAQKNPTAFYLCASTWGDYGYTFGSGTRLTVV.

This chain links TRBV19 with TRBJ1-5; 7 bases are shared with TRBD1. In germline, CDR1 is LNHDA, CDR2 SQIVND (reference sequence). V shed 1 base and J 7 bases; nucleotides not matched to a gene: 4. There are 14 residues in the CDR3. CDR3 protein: CASSIVWGQQPQHF. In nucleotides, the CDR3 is TGTGCCAGTAGTATAGTCTGGGGACAGCAGCCCCAGCATTTT.

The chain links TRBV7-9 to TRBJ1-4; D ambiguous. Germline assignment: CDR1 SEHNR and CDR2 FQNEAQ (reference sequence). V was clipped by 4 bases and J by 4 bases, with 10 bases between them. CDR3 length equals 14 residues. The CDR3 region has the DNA TGTGCCAGCAGCTCTAGATCTGGTAATGAAAAACTGTTTTTT. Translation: CASSSRSGNEKLFF. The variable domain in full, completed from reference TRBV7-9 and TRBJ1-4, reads DTGVSQNPRHKITKRGQNVTFRCDPISEHNRLYWYRQTLGQGPEFLTYFQNEAQLEKSRLLSDRFSAERPKGSFSTLEIQRTEQGDSAMYLCASSSRSGNEKLFFGSGTQLSVL.

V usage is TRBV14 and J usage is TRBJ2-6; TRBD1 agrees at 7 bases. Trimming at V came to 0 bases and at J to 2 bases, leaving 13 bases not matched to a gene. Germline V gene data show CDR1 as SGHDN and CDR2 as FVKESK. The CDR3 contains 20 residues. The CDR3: CASSQDQRGRGGAGANVLTF. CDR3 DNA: TGTGCCAGCAGCCAAGATCAGAGAGGGCGAGGGGGCGCTGGGGCCAACGTCCTGACTTTC.

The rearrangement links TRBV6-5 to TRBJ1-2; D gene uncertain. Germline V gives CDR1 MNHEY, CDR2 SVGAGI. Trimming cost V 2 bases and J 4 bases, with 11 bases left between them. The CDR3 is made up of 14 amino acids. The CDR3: CASSYTPEGYGYTF. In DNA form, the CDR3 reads TGTGCCAGCAGTTACACACCTGAGGGCTATGGCTACACCTTC.

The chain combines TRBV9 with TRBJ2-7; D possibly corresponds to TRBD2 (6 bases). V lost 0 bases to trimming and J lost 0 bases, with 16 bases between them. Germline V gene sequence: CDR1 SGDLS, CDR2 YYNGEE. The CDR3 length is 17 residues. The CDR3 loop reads CASSVGEESYFSYEQYF. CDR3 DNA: TGTGCCAGCAGCGTAGGGGAGGAGTCGTACTTCTCCTACGAGCAGTACTTC.

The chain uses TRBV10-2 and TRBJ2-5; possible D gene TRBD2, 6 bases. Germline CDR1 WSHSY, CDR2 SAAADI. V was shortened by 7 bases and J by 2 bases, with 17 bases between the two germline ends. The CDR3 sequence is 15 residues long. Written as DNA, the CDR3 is TGCGCCAGCAAAGACGGGCTAGCGCTACAAGAGACCCAGTACTTC. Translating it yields CASKDGLALQETQYF.

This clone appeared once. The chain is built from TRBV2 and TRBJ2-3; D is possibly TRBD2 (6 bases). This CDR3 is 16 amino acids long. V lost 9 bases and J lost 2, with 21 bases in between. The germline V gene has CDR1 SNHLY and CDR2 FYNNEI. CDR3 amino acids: CARKEAASDLTDTQYF. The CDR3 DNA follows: TGTGCCAGGAAGGAGGCCGCTAGCGATCTCACAGATACGCAGTATTTT.

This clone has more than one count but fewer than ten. The CDR3: CAGGTSGSTQYF. The CDR3 DNA reads as TGTGCCGGAGGGACTAGCGGGAGTACGCAGTATTTT. V and J are TRBV2 and TRBJ2-3; 14 bases are shared with TRBD2. This CDR3 is built from 12 residues. Germline V gene sequence: CDR1 SNHLY, CDR2 FYNNEI. V lost 11 bases to trimming and J lost 8 bases; unmatched junction nucleotides: 3.

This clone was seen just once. For the CDR3, the DNA is TGTGCCAGCAGTACCCTCGGGACTATGGGCGAGCAGTACTTC. Translated: CASSTLGTMGEQYF. The rearrangement uses TRBV6-5 and TRBJ2-7; 7 positions match TRBD2. J lost 6 bases, V lost 5 bases, and 10 bases had no gene match. Germline V CDR1 and CDR2: MNHEY, SVGAGI. This CDR3 spans 14 amino acids.

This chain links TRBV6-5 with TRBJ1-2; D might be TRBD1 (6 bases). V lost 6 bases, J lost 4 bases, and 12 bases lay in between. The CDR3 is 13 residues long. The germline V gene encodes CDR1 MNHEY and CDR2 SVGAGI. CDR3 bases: TGTGCCAGCAGACTGGACAGCAGCTATGGCTACACCTTC. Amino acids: CASRLDSSYGYTF.

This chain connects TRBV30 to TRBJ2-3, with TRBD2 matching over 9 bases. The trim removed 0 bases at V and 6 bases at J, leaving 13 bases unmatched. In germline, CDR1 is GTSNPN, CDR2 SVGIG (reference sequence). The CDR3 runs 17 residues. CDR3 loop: CAWSVWSSGGKGDTQYF. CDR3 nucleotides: TGTGCCTGGAGTGTATGGAGTAGCGGGGGAAAGGGGGATACGCAGTATTTT. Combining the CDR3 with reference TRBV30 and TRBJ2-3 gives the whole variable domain SQTIHQWPATLVQPVGSPLSLECTVEGTSNPNLYWYRQAAGRGLQLLFYSVGIGQISSEVPQNLSASRPQDRQFILSSKKLLLSDSGFYLCAWSVWSSGGKGDTQYFGPGTRLTVL.

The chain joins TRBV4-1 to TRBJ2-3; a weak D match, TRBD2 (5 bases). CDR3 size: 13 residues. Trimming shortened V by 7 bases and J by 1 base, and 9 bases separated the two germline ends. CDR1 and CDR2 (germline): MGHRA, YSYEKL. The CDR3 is CASKGEGTDTQYF. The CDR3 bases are TGCGCCAGCAAGGGAGAGGGCACAGATACGCAGTATTTT.

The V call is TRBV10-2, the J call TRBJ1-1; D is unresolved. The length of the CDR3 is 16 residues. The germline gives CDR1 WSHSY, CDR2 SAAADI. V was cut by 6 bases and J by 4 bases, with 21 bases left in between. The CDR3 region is CASSGGLIIEPTEAFF. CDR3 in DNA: TGCGCCAGCAGCGGAGGATTGATAATAGAACCCACTGAAGCTTTCTTT.